The TCR beta chain described here comes from a study of blood T cell repertoires in COVID-19. Looking at the study overall: COVID-19 samples from acute and convalescent phases originated in the United States, Italy and Spain. PBMCs, B-cell-depleted T cells, or T cells provided the cDNA or gDNA that made up the material.

Authors' data handling: Reference gene primer amplification in the assay estimated nucleated cell counts. Here immunoSEQ multiplex PCR was the method, and the copy in TCRdb shows in-frame clones only, minus some. V, J and clone size are taken as reported in that table, and D and trimming were inferred from the DNA itself. Of roughly 60,000 clones in the sample, 70% to 85% were seen once. Germline V gene data show CDR1 as MNHEY and CDR2 as SMNVEV (reference sequence). The ends were cut back, 4 bases at V and 3 bases at J, with 4 bases in the middle. CDR3 length: 12 amino acids. The sequence came from a man aged 55 to 70 with acute or convalescent COVID-19. The chain links TRBV27 to TRBJ1-5; D remains ambiguous. Sequencing input: peripheral blood. In DNA form, the CDR3 reads TGTGCCAGCAGTTGGCCCAATCAGCCCCAGCATTTT. Residues: CASSWPNQPQHF.